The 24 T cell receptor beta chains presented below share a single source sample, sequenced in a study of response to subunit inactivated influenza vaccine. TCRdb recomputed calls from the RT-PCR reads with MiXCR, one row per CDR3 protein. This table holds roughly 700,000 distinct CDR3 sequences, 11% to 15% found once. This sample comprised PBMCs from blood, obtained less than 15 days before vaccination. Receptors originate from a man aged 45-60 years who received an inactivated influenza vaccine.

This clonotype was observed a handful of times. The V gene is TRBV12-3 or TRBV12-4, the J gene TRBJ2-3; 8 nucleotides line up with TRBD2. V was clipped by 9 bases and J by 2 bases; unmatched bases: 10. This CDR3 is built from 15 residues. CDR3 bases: TGTGCCAGTTCGTCGCGGGAGGCACCCACAGATACGCAGTATTTT. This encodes CASSSREAPTDTQYF.

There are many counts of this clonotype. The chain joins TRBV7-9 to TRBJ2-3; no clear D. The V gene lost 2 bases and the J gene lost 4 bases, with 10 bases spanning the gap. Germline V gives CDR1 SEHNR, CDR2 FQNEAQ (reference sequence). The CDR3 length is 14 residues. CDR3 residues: CASSLQEIPDTQYF. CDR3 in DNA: TGTGCCAGCAGCTTACAGGAAATCCCAGATACGCAGTATTTT.

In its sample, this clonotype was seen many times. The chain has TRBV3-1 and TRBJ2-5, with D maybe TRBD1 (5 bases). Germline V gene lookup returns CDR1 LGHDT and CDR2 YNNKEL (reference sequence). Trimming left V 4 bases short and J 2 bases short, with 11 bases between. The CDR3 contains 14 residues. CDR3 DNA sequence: TGTGCCAGCAGCCTCCGGACAAGACAAGAGACCCAGTACTTC. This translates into CASSLRTRQETQYF.

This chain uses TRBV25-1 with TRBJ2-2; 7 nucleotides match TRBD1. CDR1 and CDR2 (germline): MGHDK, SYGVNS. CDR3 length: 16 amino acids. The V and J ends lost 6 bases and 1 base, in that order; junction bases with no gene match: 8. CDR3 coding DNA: TGTGCCAGCAGGGAACAGGGGAACCAGAACACCGGGGAGCTGTTTTTT. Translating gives CASREQGNQNTGELFF. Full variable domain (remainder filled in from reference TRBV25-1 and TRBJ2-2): EADIYQTPRYLVIGTGKKITLECSQTMGHDKMYWYQQDPGMELHLIHYSYGVNSTEKGDLSSESTVSRIRTEHFPLTLESARPSHTSQYLCASREQGNQNTGELFFGEGSRLTVL.

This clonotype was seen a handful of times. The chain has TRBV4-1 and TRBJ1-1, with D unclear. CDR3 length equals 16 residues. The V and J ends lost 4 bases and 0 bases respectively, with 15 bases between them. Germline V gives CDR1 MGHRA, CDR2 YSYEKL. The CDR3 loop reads CASSLSVVVVNTEAFF. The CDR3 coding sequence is TGCGCCAGCAGCCTTAGCGTGGTGGTCGTGAACACTGAAGCTTTCTTT.

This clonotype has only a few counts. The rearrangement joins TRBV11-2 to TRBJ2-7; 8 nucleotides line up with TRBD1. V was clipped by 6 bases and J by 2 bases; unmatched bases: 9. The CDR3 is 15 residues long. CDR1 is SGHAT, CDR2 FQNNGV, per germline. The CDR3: CASSRIRDRPYEQYF. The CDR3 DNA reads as TGTGCCAGCAGTAGGATCCGGGACAGGCCCTACGAGCAGTACTTC.

The CDR3 loop is CATSRDYSGSNTGELFF. The CDR3 DNA sequence: TGTGCCACCAGCAGAGATTATAGCGGTTCGAACACCGGGGAGCTGTTTTTT. The V and J genes are TRBV15 and TRBJ2-2, with D possibly matching TRBD2 (6 bases). Trimming left V 0 bases short and J 0 bases short, with 11 bases between. This CDR3 region has 17 residues. CDR1 is LNHNV, CDR2 YYDKDF, per germline (reference sequence). Looking up the rest from reference TRBV15 and TRBJ2-2 gives the full variable domain: DAMVIQNPRYQVTQFGKPVTLSCSQTLNHNVMYWYQQKSSQAPKLLFHYYDKDFNNEADTPDNFQSRRPNTSFCFLDIRSPGLGDTAMYLCATSRDYSGSNTGELFFGEGSRLTVL.

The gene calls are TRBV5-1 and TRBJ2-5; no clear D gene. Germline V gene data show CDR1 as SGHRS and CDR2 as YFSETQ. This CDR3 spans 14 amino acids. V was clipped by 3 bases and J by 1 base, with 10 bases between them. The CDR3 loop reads CASSSGAGQETQYF. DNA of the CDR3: TGCGCCAGCAGCTCCGGTGCAGGCCAAGAGACCCAGTACTTC.

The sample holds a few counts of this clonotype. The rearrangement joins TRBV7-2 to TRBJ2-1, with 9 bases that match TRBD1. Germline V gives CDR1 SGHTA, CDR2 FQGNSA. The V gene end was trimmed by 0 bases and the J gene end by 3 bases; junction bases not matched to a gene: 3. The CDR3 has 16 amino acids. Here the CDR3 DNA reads TGTGCCAGCAGCTTAGCGTGGGACAGGGACTACAATGAGCAGTTCTTC. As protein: CASSLAWDRDYNEQFF.

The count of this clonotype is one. In DNA form, the CDR3 reads TGTGCCAGCAGCTTCCGGGGAACAACTGGAAACACCATATATTTT. It specifies CASSFRGTTGNTIYF. This chain connects TRBV7-2 to TRBJ1-3; D gene unclear. The CDR3 has 15 amino acids. The V gene's germline CDR1 is SGHTA and CDR2 FQGNSA. V lost 3 bases and J lost 2, with 11 bases in between.

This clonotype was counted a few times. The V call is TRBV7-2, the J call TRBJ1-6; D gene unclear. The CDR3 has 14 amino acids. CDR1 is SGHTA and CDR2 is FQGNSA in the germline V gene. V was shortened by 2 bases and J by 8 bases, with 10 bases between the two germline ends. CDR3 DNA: TGTGCCAGCAGCTTAATTGCCCCTGATTCACCCCTCCACTTT. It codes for CASSLIAPDSPLHF.

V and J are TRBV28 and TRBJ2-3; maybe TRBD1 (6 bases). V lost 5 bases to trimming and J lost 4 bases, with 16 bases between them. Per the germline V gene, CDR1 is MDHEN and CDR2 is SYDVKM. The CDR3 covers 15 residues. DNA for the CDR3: TGTGCCAGCAGTAAACAGTACAGGGTCCCAGATACGCAGTATTTT. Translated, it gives CASSKQYRVPDTQYF.

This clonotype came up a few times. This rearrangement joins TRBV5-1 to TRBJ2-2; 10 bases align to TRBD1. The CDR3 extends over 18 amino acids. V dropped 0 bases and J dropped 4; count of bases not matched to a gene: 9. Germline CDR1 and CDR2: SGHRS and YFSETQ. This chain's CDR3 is CASSLGQGARRSTGELFF. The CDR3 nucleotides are TGCGCCAGCAGCTTGGGACAGGGGGCGCGTCGGAGCACCGGGGAGCTGTTTTTT.

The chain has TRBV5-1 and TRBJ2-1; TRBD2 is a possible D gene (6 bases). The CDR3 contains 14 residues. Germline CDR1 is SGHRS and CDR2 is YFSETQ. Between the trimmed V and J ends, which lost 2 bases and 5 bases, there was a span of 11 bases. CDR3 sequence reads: CASSFPRRDNEQFF. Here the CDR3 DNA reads TGCGCCAGCAGCTTCCCACGGAGGGACAATGAGCAGTTCTTC.

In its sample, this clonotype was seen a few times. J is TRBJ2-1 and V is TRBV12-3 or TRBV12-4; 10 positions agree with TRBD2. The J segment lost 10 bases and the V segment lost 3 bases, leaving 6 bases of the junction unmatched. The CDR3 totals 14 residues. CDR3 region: CASSFSSGGEEQFF. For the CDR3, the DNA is TGTGCCAGCAGTTTCTCTAGCGGGGGTGAGGAGCAGTTCTTC.

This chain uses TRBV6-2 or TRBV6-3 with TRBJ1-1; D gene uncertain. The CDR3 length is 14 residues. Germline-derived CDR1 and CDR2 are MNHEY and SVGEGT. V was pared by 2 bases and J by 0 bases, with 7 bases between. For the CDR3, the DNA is TGTGCCAGCAGTTACGGCCTTATGAACACTGAAGCTTTCTTT. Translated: CASSYGLMNTEAFF.

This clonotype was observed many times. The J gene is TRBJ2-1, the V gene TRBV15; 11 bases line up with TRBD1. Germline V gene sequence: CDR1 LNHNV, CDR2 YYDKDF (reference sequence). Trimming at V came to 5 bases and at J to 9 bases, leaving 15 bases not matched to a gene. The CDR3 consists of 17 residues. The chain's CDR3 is CATSYTAGGTGGGEQFF. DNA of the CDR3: TGTGCCACCAGCTACACTGCGGGAGGGACAGGGGGGGGTGAGCAGTTCTTC.

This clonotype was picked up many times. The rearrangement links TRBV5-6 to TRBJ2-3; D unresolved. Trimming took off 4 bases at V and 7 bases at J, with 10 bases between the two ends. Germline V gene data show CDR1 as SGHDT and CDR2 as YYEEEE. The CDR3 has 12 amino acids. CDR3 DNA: TGTGCCAGCAGCCGGGTGGGGAATACGCAGTATTTT. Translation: CASSRVGNTQYF.

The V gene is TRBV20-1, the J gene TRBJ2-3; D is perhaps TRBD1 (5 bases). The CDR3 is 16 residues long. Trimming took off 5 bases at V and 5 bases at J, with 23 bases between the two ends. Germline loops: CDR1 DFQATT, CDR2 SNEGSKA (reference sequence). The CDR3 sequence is CSAYWGPPALGDTQYF. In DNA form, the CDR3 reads TGCAGTGCTTACTGGGGCCCGCCGGCGTTAGGAGATACGCAGTATTTT.

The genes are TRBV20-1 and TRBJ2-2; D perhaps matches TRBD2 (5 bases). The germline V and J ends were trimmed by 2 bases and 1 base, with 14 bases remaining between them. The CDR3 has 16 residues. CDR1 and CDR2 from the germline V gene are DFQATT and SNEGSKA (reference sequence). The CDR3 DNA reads TGCAGTGCTAGACCCCTAGCTAAGGGGAACACCGGGGAGCTGTTTTTT. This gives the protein CSARPLAKGNTGELFF.

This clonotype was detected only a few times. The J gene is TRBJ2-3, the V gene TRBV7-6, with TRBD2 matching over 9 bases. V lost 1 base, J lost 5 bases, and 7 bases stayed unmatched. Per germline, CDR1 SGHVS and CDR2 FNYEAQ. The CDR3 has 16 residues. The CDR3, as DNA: TGTGCCAGCAGCTTAGTCGGGCGGGGGGGCCAAGATACGCAGTATTTT. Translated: CASSLVGRGGQDTQYF.

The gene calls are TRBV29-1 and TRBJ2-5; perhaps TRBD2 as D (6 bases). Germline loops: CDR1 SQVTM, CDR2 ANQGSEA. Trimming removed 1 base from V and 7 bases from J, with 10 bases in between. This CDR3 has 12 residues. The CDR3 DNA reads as TGCAGCGTTGAAGCGCGGGGAGTGACCCAGTACTTC. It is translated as CSVEARGVTQYF.

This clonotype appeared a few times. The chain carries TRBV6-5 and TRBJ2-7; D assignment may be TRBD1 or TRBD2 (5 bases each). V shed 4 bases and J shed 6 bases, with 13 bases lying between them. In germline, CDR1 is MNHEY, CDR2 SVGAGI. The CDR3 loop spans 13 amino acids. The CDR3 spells CASSLGTRTEQYF. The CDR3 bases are TGTGCCAGCAGTTTGGGGACCAGGACCGAGCAGTACTTC.

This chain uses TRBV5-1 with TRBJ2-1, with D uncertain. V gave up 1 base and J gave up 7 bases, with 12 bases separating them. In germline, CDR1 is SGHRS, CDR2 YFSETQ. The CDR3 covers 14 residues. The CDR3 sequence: CASSLSASENEQFF. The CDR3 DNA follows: TGCGCCAGCAGCTTGAGTGCCTCAGAAAATGAGCAGTTCTTC.